A single sample gave rise to the 14 T cell receptor beta chains below, sequenced in a study of blood T cell repertoires in COVID-19. TCRdb's table, derived via immunoSEQ multiplex PCR, lists solely in-frame clones and lacks some. The sample records 200,000 to 300,000 clones, more than 75% being singletons. Sequencing input: PBMCs or T cells enriched from blood (not recorded which). These receptor sequences come from a woman in her 40s with acute COVID-19.

This chain connects TRBV6-5 to TRBJ1-2; TRBD1 matches 8 bases. The CDR3 runs to 13 residues. Germline V CDR1 and CDR2: MNHEY, SVGAGI. Trimming took 8 bases from V and 4 from J; bases not matched to a gene: 6. The CDR3, as DNA: TGTGCCAGCGTTAACAGGGGGACCTATGGCTACACCTTC. Its translation: CASVNRGTYGYTF.

This chain uses TRBV6-5 with TRBJ2-7, with TRBD1 matching 8 bases. Germline CDR1 MNHEY, CDR2 SVGAGI. V was clipped by 5 bases and J by 4 bases; unmatched bases: 10. The CDR3 covers 15 residues. The CDR3 sequence is CASSPRDRRRYEQYF. CDR3 sequence (DNA): TGTGCCAGCAGTCCCCGGGACAGGCGCCGTTACGAGCAGTACTTC.

The chain links TRBV5-4 to TRBJ2-1; 10 positions match TRBD2. J gave up 8 bases and V 4 bases, and 9 bases lay outside the gene matches. The CDR3 covers 15 residues. Per germline, CDR1 SGHNT and CDR2 YYREEE (reference sequence). In DNA, the CDR3 is TGTGCCAGCAGCCCCCCAGCGGGAGGGTTGCATGAGCAGTTCTTC. This encodes CASSPPAGGLHEQFF. Variable domain in full (rest from reference TRBV5-4 and TRBJ2-1): ETGVTQSPTHLIKTRGQQVTLRCSSQSGHNTVSWYQQALGQGPQFIFQYYREEENGRGNFPPRFSGLQFPNYSSELNVNALELDDSALYLCASSPPAGGLHEQFFGPGTRLTVL.

The chain recombines TRBV27 with TRBJ2-1, with 13 positions matching TRBD2. Germline V gene lookup returns CDR1 MNHEY and CDR2 SMNVEV (reference sequence). The junction had 20 bases not matched to a gene; V was cut back by 2 bases and J by 1 base. The CDR3 loop spans 23 amino acids. DNA of the CDR3: TGTGCCAGCAGTTTACGGACTAGGGGGACTAGCGGGGTTAACTTCGCGTCCTACAATGAGCAGTTCTTC. Translation: CASSLRTRGTSGVNFASYNEQFF.

This clone occurred once. The J gene is TRBJ2-1, the V gene TRBV4-1; 10 bases fit TRBD2. Germline V gene sequence: CDR1 MGHRA, CDR2 YSYEKL. There are 17 residues in the CDR3. Trimming at V came to 3 bases and at J to 0 bases, leaving 5 bases not matched to a gene. CDR3 residues: CASSQEASGSSYNEQFF. The CDR3 region has the DNA TGCGCCAGCAGCCAGGAGGCTAGCGGGAGCTCCTACAATGAGCAGTTCTTC.

The CDR3 nucleotides read TGTGCCAGTAACAGGGGTTTTTCACCCCTCCACTTT. It is translated as CASNRGFSPLHF. V is TRBV7-9 and J is TRBJ1-6; TRBD1 matches at 7 bases. Germline values: CDR1 SEHNR, CDR2 FQNEAQ (reference sequence). The CDR3 is made up of 12 amino acids. J lost 9 bases, V lost 9 bases, and 5 bases had no gene match.

This chain uses TRBV30 with TRBJ2-7, with TRBD1 identical over 11 bases. This CDR3 is 13 amino acids long. Trimming removed 8 bases from V and 0 bases from J; junction bases left unmatched: 3. Germline loops: CDR1 GTSNPN, CDR2 SVGIG (reference sequence). Written as DNA, the CDR3 is TGTGCCACCGGGACAGGGGGCTCCTACGAGCAGTACTTC. It translates to CATGTGGSYEQYF. Using reference TRBV30 and TRBJ2-7 for the parts outside the CDR3, the full variable domain is SQTIHQWPATLVQPVGSPLSLECTVEGTSNPNLYWYRQAAGRGLQLLFYSVGIGQISSEVPQNLSASRPQDRQFILSSKKLLLSDSGFYLCATGTGGSYEQYFGPGTRLTVT.

The chain uses TRBV6-9 and TRBJ2-2; 7 bases agree with TRBD2. The CDR3 has 18 residues. After removal of 6 bases from V and 1 base from J, the junction contained 14 bases not matched to a gene. Germline assignment: CDR1 MNHGY and CDR2 SVAAGI. The CDR3 region is CASRLIPPSGENTGELFF. Here the CDR3 DNA reads TGTGCCAGCAGGCTTATACCTCCTAGCGGAGAGAACACCGGGGAGCTGTTTTTT.

The chain employs TRBV2 and TRBJ2-1; 11 bases are shared with TRBD2. The trim removed 8 bases at V and 8 bases at J, leaving 11 bases unmatched. The CDR3 sequence is 15 residues long. Germline assignment: CDR1 SNHLY and CDR2 FYNNEI. The CDR3: CASGPSSGRRDEQFF. The CDR3 DNA is TGTGCCAGCGGACCTTCTAGCGGGAGGCGGGATGAGCAGTTCTTC.

The genes are TRBV5-1 and TRBJ2-1; a weak D match, TRBD2 (5 bases). Trimming cost V 0 bases and J 0 bases, with 13 bases left between them. CDR1 SGHRS and CDR2 YFSETQ come from the germline V gene. This CDR3 is built from 17 residues. The CDR3 spells CASSLGAGASSYNEQFF. For the CDR3, the DNA is TGCGCCAGCAGCTTGGGCGCGGGTGCCAGCTCCTACAATGAGCAGTTCTTC.

The CDR3 loop reads CASRAISSGAGPFSYNEQFF. The CDR3 region has the DNA TGTGCCAGCAGAGCCATTTCGTCTGGGGCGGGACCGTTCTCCTACAATGAGCAGTTCTTC. The chain links TRBV11-3 to TRBJ2-1; D may be TRBD2 (6 bases). V shed 6 bases and J shed 0 bases, with 27 bases lying between them. Per germline, CDR1 SGHNT and CDR2 YENEEA. This CDR3 contains 20 residues. Full variable domain (missing parts from reference TRBV11-3 and TRBJ2-1): EAGVVQSPRYKIIEKKQPVAFWCNPISGHNTLYWYLQNLGQGPELLIRYENEEAVDDSQLPKDRFSAERLKGVDSTLKIQPAELGDSAVYLCASRAISSGAGPFSYNEQFFGPGTRLTVL.

The V gene is TRBV19, the J gene TRBJ2-3; 10 bases match TRBD2. The CDR3 totals 15 residues. Trimming took 3 bases from V and 6 from J; bases not matched to a gene: 6. The germline V gene has CDR1 LNHDA and CDR2 SQIVND (reference sequence). CDR3: CASSILAGERDTQYF. CDR3 coding DNA: TGTGCCAGTAGTATCCTAGCGGGAGAGAGGGATACGCAGTATTTT. The complete variable domain, with remaining parts taken from reference TRBV19 and TRBJ2-3, reads DGGITQSPKYLFRKEGQNVTLSCEQNLNHDAMYWYRQDPGQGLRLIYYSQIVNDFQKGDIAEGYSVSREKKESFPLTVTSAQKNPTAFYLCASSILAGERDTQYFGPGTRLTVL.

This clone was seen a single time. This chain connects TRBV6-6 to TRBJ1-6; a possible D gene is TRBD1 (5 bases). CDR1 and CDR2 from the germline V gene are MNHNY and SVGAGI (reference sequence). The CDR3 is made up of 14 amino acids. The ends were cut back, 6 bases at V and 4 bases at J, with 10 bases in the middle. The CDR3 reads CASSQGSYNSPLHF. The CDR3 nucleotides are TGTGCCAGCAGCCAGGGCAGTTATAATTCACCCCTCCACTTT.

This chain connects TRBV5-5 to TRBJ2-1; 10 bases align to TRBD1. The CDR3 has 17 amino acids. The V gene's germline CDR1 is SGHKS and CDR2 YYEKEE (reference sequence). Unmatched junction bases numbered 9, after V lost 4 bases and J lost 2 bases. Here the CDR3 DNA reads TGTGCCAGCAGCCTGACCCCTGGGACAGGGGCCTACAATGAGCAGTTCTTC. Its translation is CASSLTPGTGAYNEQFF.